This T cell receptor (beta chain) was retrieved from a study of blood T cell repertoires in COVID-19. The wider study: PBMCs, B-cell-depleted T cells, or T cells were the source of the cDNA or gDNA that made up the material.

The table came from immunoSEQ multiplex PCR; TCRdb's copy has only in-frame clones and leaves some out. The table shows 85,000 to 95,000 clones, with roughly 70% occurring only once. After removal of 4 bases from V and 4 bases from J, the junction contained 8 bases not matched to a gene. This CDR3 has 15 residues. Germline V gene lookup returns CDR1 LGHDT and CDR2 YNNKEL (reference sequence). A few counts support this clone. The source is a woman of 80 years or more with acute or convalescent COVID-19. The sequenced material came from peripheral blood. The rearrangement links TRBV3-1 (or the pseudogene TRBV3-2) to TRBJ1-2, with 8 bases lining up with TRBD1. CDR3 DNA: TGTGCCAGCAGCCGTTTGACAGGGGCCTTCTATGGCTACACCTTC. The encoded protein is CASSRLTGAFYGYTF.